Listed here is a single T cell receptor beta chain. Other nucleotide sequences from this sample produce the same CDR3. The table came from immunoSEQ multiplex PCR; TCRdb's copy has only in-frame clones and leaves some out. The sample lists about 210,000 clones, 80% to 90% seen once, with 3% to 4% in the top ten. This sample was included in a study of blood T cell repertoires in COVID-19. Background on the study: The cDNA or gDNA used as material had been derived from T cells, B-cell-depleted T cells, or PBMCs.

Donors were grouped by their self-reported clinical history. The sequencing sample was made of PBMCs or T cells enriched from blood (not recorded which). This receptor was obtained from a woman aged 40 to 55 with acute COVID-19.

DNA for the CDR3: TGTGCCACCAGTGATCGGGACAGGGGAAGCAATCAGCCCCAGCATTTT. Protein sequence: CATSDRDRGSNQPQHF. The V gene is TRBV24-1, the J gene TRBJ1-5, with 10 bases matching TRBD1. Germline values: CDR1 KGHDR, CDR2 SFDVKD. The CDR3 extends over 16 amino acids. The junction had 2 bases not matched to a gene; V was cut back by 3 bases and J by 1 base.